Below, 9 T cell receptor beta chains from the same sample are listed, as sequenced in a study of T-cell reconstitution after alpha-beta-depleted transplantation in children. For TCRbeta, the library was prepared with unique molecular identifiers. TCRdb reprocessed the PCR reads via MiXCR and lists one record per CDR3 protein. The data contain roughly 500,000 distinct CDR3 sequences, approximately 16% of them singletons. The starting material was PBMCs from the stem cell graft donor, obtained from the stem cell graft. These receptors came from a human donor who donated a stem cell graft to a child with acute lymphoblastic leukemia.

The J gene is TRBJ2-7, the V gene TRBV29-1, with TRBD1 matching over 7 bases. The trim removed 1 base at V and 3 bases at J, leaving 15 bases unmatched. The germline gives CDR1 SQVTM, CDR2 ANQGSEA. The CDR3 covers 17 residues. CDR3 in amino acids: CSVEGGSPNRGIYEQYF. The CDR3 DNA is TGCAGCGTTGAAGGTGGGTCCCCAAACAGGGGTATCTACGAGCAGTACTTC.

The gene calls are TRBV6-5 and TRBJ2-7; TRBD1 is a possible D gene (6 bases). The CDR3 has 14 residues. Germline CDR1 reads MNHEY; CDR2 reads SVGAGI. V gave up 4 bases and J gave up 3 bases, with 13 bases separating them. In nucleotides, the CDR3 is TGTGCCAGCAGTTTAAATGAACAGGGCTACGAGCAGTACTTC. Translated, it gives CASSLNEQGYEQYF.

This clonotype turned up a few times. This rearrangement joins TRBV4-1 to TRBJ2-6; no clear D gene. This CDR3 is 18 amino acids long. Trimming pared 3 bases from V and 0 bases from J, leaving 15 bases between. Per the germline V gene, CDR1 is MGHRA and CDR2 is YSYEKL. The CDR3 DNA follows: TGCGCCAGCAGCCATCGTGAAAGAGAGTACTCTGGGGCCAACGTCCTGACTTTC. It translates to CASSHREREYSGANVLTF.

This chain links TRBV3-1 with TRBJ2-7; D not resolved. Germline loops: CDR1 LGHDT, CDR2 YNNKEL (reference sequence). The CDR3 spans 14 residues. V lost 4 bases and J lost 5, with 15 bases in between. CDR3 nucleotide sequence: TGTGCCAGCAGCCCAAGAATCGTCGTCCACGAGCAGTACTTC. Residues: CASSPRIVVHEQYF.

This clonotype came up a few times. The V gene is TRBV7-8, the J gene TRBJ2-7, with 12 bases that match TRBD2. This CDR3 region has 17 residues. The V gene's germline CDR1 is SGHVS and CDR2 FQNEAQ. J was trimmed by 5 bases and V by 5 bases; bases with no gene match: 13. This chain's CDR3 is CASSLRLTSGSQDEQYF. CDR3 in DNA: TGTGCCAGCAGCCTCAGATTGACTAGCGGGAGTCAGGACGAGCAGTACTTC.

DNA of the CDR3: TGTGCCAGCAGTGATACTACTAGCGGGTACTTC. Its protein product is CASSDTTSGYF. The V gene is TRBV6-1, the J gene TRBJ2-7; the match to TRBD2 covers 8 bases. V was clipped by 3 bases and J by 12 bases; unmatched bases: 4. Germline CDR1 is MNHNS and CDR2 is SASEGT. The CDR3 covers 11 residues.

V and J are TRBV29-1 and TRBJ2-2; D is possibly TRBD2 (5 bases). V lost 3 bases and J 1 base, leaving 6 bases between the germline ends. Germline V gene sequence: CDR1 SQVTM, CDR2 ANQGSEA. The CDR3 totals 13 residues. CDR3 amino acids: CSVERVNTGELFF. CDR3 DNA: TGCAGCGTTGAGAGGGTGAACACCGGGGAGCTGTTTTTT.

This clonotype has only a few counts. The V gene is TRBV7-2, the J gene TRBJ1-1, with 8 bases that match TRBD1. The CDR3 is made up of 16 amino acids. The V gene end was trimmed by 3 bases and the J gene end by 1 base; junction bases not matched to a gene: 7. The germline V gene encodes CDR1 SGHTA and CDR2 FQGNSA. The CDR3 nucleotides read TGTGCCAGCAGCTTGCTGTACGGGACAGGGAACACTGAAGCTTTCTTT. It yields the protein CASSLLYGTGNTEAFF.

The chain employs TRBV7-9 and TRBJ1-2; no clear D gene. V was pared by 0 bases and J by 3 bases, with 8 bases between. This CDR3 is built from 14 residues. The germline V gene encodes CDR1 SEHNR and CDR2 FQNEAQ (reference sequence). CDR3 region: CASSLAEAHYGYTF. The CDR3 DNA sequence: TGTGCCAGCAGCTTAGCGGAGGCCCACTATGGCTACACCTTC.